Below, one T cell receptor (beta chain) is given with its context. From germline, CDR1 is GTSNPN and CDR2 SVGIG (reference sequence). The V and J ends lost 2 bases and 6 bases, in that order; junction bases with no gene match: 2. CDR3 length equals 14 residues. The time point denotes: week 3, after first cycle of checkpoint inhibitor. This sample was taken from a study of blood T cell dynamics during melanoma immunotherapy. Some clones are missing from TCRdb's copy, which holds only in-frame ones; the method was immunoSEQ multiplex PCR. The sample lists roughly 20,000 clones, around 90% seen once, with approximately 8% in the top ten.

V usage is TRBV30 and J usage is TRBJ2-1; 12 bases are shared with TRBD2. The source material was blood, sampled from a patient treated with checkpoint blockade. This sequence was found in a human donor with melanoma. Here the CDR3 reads CAWSRLAGVNEQFF. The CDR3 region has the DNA TGTGCCTGGAGTCGACTAGCGGGAGTCAATGAGCAGTTCTTC.